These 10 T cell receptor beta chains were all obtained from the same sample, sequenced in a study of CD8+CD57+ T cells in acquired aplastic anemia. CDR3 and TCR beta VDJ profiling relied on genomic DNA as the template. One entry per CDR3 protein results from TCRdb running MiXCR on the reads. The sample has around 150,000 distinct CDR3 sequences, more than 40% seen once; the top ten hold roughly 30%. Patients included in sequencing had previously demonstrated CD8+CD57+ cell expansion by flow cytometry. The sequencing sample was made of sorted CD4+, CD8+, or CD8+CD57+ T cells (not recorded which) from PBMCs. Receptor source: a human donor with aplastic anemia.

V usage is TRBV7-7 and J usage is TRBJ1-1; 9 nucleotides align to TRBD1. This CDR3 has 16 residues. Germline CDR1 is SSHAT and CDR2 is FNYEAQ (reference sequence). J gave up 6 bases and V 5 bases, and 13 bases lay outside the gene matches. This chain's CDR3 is CASSPNNRGRLAEAFF. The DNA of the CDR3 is TGTGCCAGCAGCCCGAACAACAGGGGGCGCTTAGCTGAAGCTTTCTTT.

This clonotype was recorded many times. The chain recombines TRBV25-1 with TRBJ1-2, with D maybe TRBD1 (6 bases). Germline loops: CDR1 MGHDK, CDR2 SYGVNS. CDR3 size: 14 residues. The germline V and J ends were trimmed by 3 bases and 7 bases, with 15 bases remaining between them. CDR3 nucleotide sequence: TGTGCCAGCAGTGACTATCGGACAGATAGTGGCTACACCTTC. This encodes CASSDYRTDSGYTF.

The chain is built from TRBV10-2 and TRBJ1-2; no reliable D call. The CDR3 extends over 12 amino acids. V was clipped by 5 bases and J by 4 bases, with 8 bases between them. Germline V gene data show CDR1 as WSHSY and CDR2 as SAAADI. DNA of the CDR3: TGCGCCAGCAGTCCATCATCCTATGGCTACACCTTC. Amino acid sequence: CASSPSSYGYTF.

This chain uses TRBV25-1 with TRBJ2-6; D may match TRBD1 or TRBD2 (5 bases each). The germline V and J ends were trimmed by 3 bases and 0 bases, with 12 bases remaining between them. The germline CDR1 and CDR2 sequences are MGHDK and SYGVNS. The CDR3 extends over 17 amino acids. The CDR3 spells CASSDSSGTSGANVLTF. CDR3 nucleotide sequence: TGTGCCAGCAGTGATTCTTCAGGGACCTCTGGGGCCAACGTCCTGACTTTC.

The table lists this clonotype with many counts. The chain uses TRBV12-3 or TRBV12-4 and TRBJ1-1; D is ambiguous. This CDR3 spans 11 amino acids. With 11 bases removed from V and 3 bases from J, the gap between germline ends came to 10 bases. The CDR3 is CACSLDTEAFF. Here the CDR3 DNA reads TGTGCCTGCTCACTCGACACTGAAGCTTTCTTT.

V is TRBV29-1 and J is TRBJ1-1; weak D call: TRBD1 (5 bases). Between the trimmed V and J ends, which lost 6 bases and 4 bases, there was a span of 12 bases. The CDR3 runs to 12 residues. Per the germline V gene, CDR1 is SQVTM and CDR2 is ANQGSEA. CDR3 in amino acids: CSVRDAGTEAFF. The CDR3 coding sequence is TGCAGCGTCCGGGACGCAGGCACTGAAGCTTTCTTT.

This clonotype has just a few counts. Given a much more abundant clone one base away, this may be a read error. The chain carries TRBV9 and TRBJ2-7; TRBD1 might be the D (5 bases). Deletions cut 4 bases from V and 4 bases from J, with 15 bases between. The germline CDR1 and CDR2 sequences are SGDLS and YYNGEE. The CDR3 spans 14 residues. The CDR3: CASSPPQGPYEQYF. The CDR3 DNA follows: TGTGCCAGCAGCCCCCCCCAGGGTCCTTACGAGCAGTACTTC.

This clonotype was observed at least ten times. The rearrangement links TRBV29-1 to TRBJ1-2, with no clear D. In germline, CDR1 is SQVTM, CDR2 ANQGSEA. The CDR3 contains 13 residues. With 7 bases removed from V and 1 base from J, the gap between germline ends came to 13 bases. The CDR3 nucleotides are TGCAGCGGGGCGGGCGGAGTTAACTATGGCTACACCTTC. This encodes CSGAGGVNYGYTF.

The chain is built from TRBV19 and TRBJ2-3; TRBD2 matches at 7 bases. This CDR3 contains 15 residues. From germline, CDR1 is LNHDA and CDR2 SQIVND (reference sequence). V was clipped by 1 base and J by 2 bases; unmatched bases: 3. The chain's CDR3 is CASSIASGTTDTQYF. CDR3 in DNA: TGTGCCAGTAGTATAGCTAGCGGAACCACAGATACGCAGTATTTT.

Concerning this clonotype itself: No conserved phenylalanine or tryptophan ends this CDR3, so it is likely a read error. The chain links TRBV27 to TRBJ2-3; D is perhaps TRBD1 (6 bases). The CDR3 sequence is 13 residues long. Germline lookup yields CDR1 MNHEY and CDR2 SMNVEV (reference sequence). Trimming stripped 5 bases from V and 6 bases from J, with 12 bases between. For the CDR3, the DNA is TGTGCCAGCAGTCTCCAAAGGGGGGATACGCAGTATGTT. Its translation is CASSLQRGDTQYV.